This T cell receptor beta chain was found in a study of blood T cells in healthy people across ages. Study-level information: Capture via template switching afforded approximately one barcoded beta molecule per two T cells.

Trimming cost V 1 base and J 7 bases, with 5 bases left between them. The CDR3 is made up of 11 amino acids. Per germline, CDR1 LGHNA and CDR2 YNFKEQ. The extraction recovered at least 6 micrograms of total RNA per sample. This clonotype was detected ten times or more. The target antigen is unknown. Study-wide results and caveats: Relative to aged donors, long-lived donors carried more naive CD4+ cells and displayed higher diversity. Estimates of total diversity, which came from one million sequenced T cells, were considered to be underestimates.

Primers used in a second PCR of about 7 to 11 cycles were a sample-barcoded 5' primer and a J-beta primer mix. In TCRdb, the 5' RACE reads were re-called with MiXCR into one record per CDR3 protein. The data show 1.4 million or so distinct CDR3 sequences, 35% to 45% seen once. What was sequenced was blood. The receptor's source is a young woman in good health. The J gene is TRBJ2-7, the V gene TRBV4-2; D not certain. CDR3 region: CASSQGAEQYF. CDR3 DNA: TGTGCCAGCAGCCAAGGGGCTGAGCAGTACTTC.